A selection of T cell receptor beta chains follows, all from one sample in a study of OX40 agonist ivuxolimab in advanced cancers. Assay: immunoSEQ multiplex PCR; the TCRdb copy retains only in-frame clones and omits some. In the table there are approximately 100,000 clones, just over 90% of which are singletons. This material consisted of CD4+ or CD8+ T cells sorted from blood, taken in a trial of the OX40 agonist ivuxolimab. All receptors derive from an adult with an advanced solid tumor such as melanoma, head and neck, liver or kidney cancer. The conserved cysteine and the conserved F or W are not part of the CDR3 here.

j_call	v_call	cdr3_aa
TRBJ1-5	TRBV7-9	ASSLGYRGHSQPQH
TRBJ1-2	TRBV5-1	ASSQDGDYGYT
TRBJ1-5	TRBV28	ASSSQGGDQPQH
TRBJ1-2	TRBV11-3	ASSFRGPGYT
TRBJ2-5	TRBV7-2	ASSYNRGGKETQY
TRBJ2-5	TRBV11-2	ASSTWTSGKETQY
TRBJ2-5	TRBV4-3	ASSQDSGVQETQY
TRBJ2-7	TRBV7-2	ASSLTGPYEQY
TRBJ2-7	TRBV5-1	ASSGGTGGSEQY
TRBJ2-4	TRBV2	ASQKGLEGIQY
TRBJ1-4	TRBV5-4	ASSSRTGANEKLF
TRBJ2-3	TRBV9	ASSARTGTSTDTQY
TRBJ2-5	TRBV7-2	ASSLGPGGLNQETQY
TRBJ1-1	TRBV10-2	ASSDQGLGTEAF
TRBJ1-3	TRBV19	ASSSAYPGNTIY
TRBJ2-5	TRBV28	ASSLSDPETQY
TRBJ1-4	TRBV30	AWGFNEKLF
TRBJ1-3	TRBV7-2	ASSLDITGNTIY
TRBJ2-7	TRBV7-2	ASSADSVASYEQY
TRBJ1-2	TRBV7-2	ASSQGYGYT